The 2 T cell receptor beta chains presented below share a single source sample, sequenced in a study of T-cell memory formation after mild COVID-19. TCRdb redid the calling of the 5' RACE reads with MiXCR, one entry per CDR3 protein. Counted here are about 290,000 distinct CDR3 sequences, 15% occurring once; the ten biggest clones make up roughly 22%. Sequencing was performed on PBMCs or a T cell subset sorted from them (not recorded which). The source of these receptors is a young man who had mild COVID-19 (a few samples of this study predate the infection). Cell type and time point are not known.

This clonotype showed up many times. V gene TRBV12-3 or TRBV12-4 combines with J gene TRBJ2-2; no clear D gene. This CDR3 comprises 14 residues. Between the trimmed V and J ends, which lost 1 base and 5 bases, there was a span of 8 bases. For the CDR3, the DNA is TGTGCCAGCAGTTTAGATGCCCGAACCGGGGAGCTGTTTTTT. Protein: CASSLDARTGELFF.

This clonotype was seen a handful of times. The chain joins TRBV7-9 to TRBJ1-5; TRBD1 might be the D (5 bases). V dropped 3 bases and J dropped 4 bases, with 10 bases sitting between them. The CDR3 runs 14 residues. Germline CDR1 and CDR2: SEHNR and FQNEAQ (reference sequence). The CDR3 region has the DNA TGTGCCAGCAGCTTTGACAGAATGAATCAGCCCCAGCATTTT. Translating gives CASSFDRMNQPQHF.